These 9 T cell receptor beta chains were all obtained from the same sample, sequenced in a study of cytomegalovirus exposure and HLA in healthy donors. With 60 Vbeta and 13 Jbeta primers, the PCR was carried out. Only in-frame clones appear in the TCRdb table, and some are missing; sequencing was by immunoSEQ multiplex PCR. The sample yields roughly 180,000 clones, 65% to 85% seen once. Sequencing used PBMCs. The origin of the receptors is a woman in her forties or fifties in good health and CMV-seropositive.

The chain couples TRBV5-1 to TRBJ2-3; perhaps TRBD1 as D (5 bases). Germline lookup yields CDR1 SGHRS and CDR2 YFSETQ. This CDR3 region has 13 residues. Between the trimmed V and J ends, which lost 1 base and 5 bases, there was a span of 8 bases. CDR3 nucleotide sequence: TGCGCCAGCAGCTTGTCGCAGGGAGATACGCAGTATTTT. Its protein product is CASSLSQGDTQYF. Supplemented by reference TRBV5-1 and TRBJ2-3, the full variable domain reads KAGVTQTPRYLIKTRGQQVTLSCSPISGHRSVSWYQQTPGQGLQFLFEYFSETQRNKGNFPGRFSGRQFSNSRSEMNVSTLELGDSALYLCASSLSQGDTQYFGPGTRLTVL.

This clone was counted once. The chain recombines TRBV5-4 with TRBJ2-1; D is possibly TRBD2 (7 bases). The CDR3 is 14 residues long. V was cut by 1 base and J by 8 bases, with 13 bases left in between. Germline V gene sequence: CDR1 SGHNT, CDR2 YYREEE (reference sequence). The CDR3 nucleotides are TGTGCCAGCAGCTTGTGGGGGGGCCTGCATGAGCAGTTCTTC. Amino acid sequence: CASSLWGGLHEQFF. Together with reference TRBV5-4 and TRBJ2-1, the CDR3 gives the full variable domain: ETGVTQSPTHLIKTRGQQVTLRCSSQSGHNTVSWYQQALGQGPQFIFQYYREEENGRGNFPPRFSGLQFPNYSSELNVNALELDDSALYLCASSLWGGLHEQFFGPGTRLTVL.

The chain recombines TRBV6-1 with TRBJ2-5, with 9 positions matching TRBD1. The J call could be wrong; TRBJ2-7 is a better fit for the DNA end. CDR3 length equals 16 residues. Germline CDR1 MNHNS, CDR2 SASEGT. CDR3 in amino acids: CASSGTGTGHVDEQYF. The CDR3, as DNA: TGTGCCAGCAGTGGGACCGGGACAGGGCATGTGGACGAGCAGTACTTC.

The chain carries TRBV6-5 and TRBJ2-7; 7 bases are a match to TRBD1. This CDR3 has 15 residues. Germline CDR1 MNHEY, CDR2 SVGAGI. After removal of 0 bases from V and 5 bases from J, the junction contained 7 bases not matched to a gene. The CDR3 region has the DNA TGTGCCAGCAGTTACTCGAGACAGGGTGATCACGAGCAGTACTTC. Protein sequence: CASSYSRQGDHEQYF.

CDR3 residues: CASSAGQGRTNYGYTF. In nucleotides, the CDR3 is TGTGCCAGCAGCGCAGGACAGGGGCGCACTAACTATGGCTACACCTTC. This rearrangement joins TRBV9 to TRBJ1-2, with 9 nucleotides matching TRBD1. CDR1 and CDR2 from the germline V gene are SGDLS and YYNGEE. J was trimmed by 0 bases and V by 3 bases; bases with no gene match: 6. The CDR3 contains 16 residues.

V is TRBV12-2 and J is TRBJ1-4; TRBD1, the D gene given by the table, was not confirmed from the DNA. TRBV12-2 is recorded as a pseudogene. This CDR3 has 15 amino acids. CDR3 nucleotides: TGTGCAAGTCGCTTAGGCAGGCCCTCTAATGAAAAACTGTTTTTT. Its protein product is CASRLGRPSNEKLFF.

The rearrangement uses TRBV5-1 and TRBJ1-1; 9 bases line up with TRBD1. V shed 3 bases and J 6 bases; nucleotides not matched to a gene: 6. This CDR3 has 14 residues. Germline CDR1 SGHRS, CDR2 YFSETQ. The CDR3 loop is CASSWGQGGPEAFF. The CDR3 DNA reads as TGCGCCAGCAGCTGGGGACAGGGCGGACCTGAAGCTTTCTTT.

The gene calls are TRBV28 and TRBJ2-1; 8 positions agree with TRBD2. V lost 6 bases to trimming and J lost 2 bases; unmatched junction nucleotides: 6. The CDR3 loop spans 15 amino acids. Germline CDR1 MDHEN, CDR2 SYDVKM. CDR3 nucleotides: TGTGCCAGCAGGAAAGCGGGAGAGACCTACAATGAGCAGTTCTTC. Its translation: CASRKAGETYNEQFF.

This clone was seen a few times. The V gene is TRBV10-3, the J gene TRBJ1-3, with a possible D match to TRBD1 (5 bases). The germline V gene has CDR1 ENHRY and CDR2 SYGVKD. Trimming pared 8 bases from V and 1 base from J, leaving 9 bases between. The CDR3 extends over 13 amino acids. CDR3 loop: CAIAPGSGNTIYF. As DNA, the CDR3 is TGTGCCATCGCCCCAGGGTCTGGAAACACCATATATTTT.